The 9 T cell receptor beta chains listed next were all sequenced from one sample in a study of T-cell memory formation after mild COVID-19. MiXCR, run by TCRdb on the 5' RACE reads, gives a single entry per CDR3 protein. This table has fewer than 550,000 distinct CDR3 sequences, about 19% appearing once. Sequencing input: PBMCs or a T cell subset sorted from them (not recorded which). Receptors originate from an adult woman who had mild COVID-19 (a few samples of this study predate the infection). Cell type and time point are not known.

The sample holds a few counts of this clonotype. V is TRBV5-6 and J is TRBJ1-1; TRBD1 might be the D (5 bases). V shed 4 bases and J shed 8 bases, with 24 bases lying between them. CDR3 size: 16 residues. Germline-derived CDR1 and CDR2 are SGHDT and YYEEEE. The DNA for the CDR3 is TGTGCCAGCAGCCTCGGACACGGGGTAATACCCCCCGAAGCTTTCTTT. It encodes CASSLGHGVIPPEAFF.

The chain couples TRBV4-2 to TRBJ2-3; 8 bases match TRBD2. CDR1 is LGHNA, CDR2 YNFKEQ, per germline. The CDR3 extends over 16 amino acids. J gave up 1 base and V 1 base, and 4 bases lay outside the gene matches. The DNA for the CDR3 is TGTGCCAGCAGCCAAGTTTCGCGGGGGGGCACAGATACGCAGTATTTT. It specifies CASSQVSRGGTDTQYF.

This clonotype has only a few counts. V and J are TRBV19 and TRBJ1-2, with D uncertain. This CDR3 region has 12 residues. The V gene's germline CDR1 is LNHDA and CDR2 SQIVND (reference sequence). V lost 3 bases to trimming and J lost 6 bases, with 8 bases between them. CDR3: CASSIMPHGYTF. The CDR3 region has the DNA TGTGCCAGTAGTATCATGCCCCATGGCTACACCTTC.

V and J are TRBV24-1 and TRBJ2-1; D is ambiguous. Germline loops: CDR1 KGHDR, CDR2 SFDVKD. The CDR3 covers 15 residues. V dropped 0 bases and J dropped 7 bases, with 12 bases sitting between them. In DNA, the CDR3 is TGTGCCACCAGTGATTTGGCAGGCCCCCCAAATGAGCAGTTCTTC. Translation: CATSDLAGPPNEQFF.

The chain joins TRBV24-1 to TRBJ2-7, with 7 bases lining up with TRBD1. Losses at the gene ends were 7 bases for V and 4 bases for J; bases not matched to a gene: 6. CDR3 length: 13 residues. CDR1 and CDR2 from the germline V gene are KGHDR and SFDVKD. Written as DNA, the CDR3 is TGTGCCACCAGCAGACAGGGTTCGTACGAGCAGTACTTC. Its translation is CATSRQGSYEQYF.

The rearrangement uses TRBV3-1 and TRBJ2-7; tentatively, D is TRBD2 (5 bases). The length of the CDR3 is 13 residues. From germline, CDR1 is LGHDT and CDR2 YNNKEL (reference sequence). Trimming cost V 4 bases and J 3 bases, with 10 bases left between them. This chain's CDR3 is CASSLDLDYEQYF. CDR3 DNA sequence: TGTGCCAGCAGCCTGGACTTGGACTACGAGCAGTACTTC.

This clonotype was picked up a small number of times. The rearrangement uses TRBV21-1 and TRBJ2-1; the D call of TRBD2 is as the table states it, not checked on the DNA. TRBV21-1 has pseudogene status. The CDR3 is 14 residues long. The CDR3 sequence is CASPLAGRNNEQFF. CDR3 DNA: TGTGCCTCCCCCCTAGCGGGGAGGAACAATGAGCAGTTCTTC.

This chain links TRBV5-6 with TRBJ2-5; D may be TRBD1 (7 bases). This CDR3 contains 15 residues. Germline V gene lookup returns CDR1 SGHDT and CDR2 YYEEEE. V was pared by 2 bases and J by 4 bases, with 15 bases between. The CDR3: CASSFEPGGTETQYF. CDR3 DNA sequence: TGTGCCAGCAGCTTCGAGCCAGGGGGGACAGAGACCCAGTACTTC.

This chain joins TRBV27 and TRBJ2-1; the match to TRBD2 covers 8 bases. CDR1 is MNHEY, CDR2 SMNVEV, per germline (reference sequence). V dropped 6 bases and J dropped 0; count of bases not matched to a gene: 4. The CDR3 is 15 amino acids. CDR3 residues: CASRASGSSYNEQFF. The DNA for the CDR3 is TGTGCCAGCAGAGCCAGCGGGAGCTCCTACAATGAGCAGTTCTTC.